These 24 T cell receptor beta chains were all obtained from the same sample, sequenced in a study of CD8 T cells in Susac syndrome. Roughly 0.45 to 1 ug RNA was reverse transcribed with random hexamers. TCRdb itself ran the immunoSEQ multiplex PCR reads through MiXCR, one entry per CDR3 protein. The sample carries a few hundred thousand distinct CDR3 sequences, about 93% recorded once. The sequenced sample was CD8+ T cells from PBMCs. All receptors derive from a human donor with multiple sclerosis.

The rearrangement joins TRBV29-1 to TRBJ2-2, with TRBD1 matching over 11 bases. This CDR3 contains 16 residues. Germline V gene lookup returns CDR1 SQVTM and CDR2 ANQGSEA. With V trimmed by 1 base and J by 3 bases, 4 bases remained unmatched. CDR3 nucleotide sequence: TGCAGCGTTGAAGTCGGGACAGGGGGTTACACCGGGGAGCTGTTTTTT. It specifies CSVEVGTGGYTGELFF.

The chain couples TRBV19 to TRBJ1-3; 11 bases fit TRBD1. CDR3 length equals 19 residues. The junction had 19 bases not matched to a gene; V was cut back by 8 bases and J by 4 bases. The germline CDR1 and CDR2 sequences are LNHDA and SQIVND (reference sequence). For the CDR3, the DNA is TGTGCCAGTCCGACCTTTGGACAGGGGGCCAAATGTTCCGGAAACACCATATATTTT. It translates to CASPTFGQGAKCSGNTIYF.

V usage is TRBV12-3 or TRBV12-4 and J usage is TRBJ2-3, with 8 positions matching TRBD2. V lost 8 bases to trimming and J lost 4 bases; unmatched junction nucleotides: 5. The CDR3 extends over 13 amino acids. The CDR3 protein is CASRGGLPDTQYF. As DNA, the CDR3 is TGTGCCAGCCGGGGGGGCCTCCCAGATACGCAGTATTTT.

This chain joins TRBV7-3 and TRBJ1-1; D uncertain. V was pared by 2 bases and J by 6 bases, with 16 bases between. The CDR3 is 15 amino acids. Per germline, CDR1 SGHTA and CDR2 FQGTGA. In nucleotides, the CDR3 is TGTGCCAGCAGCTTAGGCCCTTACAAGTACTCTGAAGCTTTCTTT. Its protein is CASSLGPYKYSEAFF.

The CDR3 protein is CASSLYPRQLYNSPLHF. The DNA of the CDR3 is TGTGCCAGCAGTTTATATCCTAGGCAGCTATATAATTCACCCCTCCACTTT. This chain connects TRBV28 to TRBJ1-6; no clear D gene. Trimming stripped 1 base from V and 4 bases from J, with 14 bases between. Germline-derived CDR1 and CDR2 are MDHEN and SYDVKM. The CDR3 consists of 17 residues.

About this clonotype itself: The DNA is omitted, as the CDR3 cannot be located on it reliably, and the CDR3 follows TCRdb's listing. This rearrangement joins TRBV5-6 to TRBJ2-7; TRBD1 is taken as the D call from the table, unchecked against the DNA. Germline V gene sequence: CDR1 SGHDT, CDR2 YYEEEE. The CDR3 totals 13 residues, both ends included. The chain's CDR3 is CASSPFFGGGSYF.

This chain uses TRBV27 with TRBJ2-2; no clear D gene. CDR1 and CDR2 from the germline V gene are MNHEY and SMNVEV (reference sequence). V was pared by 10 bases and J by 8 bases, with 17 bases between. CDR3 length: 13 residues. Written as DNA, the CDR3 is TGTGCCACCTCACAGAGCGATATTGGGGAGCTGTTTTTT. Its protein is CATSQSDIGELFF.

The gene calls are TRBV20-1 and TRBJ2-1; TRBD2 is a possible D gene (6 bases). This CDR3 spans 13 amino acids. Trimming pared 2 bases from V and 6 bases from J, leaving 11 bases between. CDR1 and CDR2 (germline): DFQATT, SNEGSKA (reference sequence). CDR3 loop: CSARKGLSNEQFF. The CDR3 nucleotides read TGCAGTGCTAGAAAGGGACTCTCCAATGAGCAGTTCTTC.

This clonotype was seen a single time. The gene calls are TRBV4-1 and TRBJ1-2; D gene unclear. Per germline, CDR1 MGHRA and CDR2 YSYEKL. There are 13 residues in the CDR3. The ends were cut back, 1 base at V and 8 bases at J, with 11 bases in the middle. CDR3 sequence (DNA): TGCGCCAGCAGCCAAGGCACAGAAAGGGGCTACACCTTC. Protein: CASSQGTERGYTF.

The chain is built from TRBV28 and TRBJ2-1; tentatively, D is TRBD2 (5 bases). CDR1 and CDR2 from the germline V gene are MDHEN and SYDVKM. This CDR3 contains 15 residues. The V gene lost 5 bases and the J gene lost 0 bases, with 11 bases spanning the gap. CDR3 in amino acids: CASSLLESSYNEQFF. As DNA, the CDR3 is TGTGCCAGCAGTCTACTAGAAAGCTCCTACAATGAGCAGTTCTTC.

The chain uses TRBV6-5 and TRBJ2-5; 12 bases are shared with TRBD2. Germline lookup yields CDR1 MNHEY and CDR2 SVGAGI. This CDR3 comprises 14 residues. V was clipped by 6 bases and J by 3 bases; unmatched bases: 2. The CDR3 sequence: CASRRLAGEETQYF. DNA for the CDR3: TGTGCCAGCAGACGACTAGCGGGGGAAGAGACCCAGTACTTC.

This CDR3 reads CASSLGGGGWPSEQYF. The CDR3 coding sequence is TGTGCCAGCAGCTTAGGCGGGGGGGGCTGGCCCTCCGAGCAGTACTTC. This sequence joins TRBV7-2 and TRBJ2-7; 9 positions match TRBD2. CDR1 is SGHTA and CDR2 is FQGNSA in the germline V gene. Trimming at V came to 1 base and at J to 6 bases, leaving 10 bases not matched to a gene. The length of the CDR3 is 16 residues.

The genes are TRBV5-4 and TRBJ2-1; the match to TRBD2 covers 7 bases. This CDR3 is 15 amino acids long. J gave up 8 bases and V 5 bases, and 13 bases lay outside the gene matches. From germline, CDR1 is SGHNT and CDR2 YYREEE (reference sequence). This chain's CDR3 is CASREIAGRFDEQFF. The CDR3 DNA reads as TGTGCCAGCAGAGAAATAGCGGGTCGTTTTGATGAGCAGTTCTTC.

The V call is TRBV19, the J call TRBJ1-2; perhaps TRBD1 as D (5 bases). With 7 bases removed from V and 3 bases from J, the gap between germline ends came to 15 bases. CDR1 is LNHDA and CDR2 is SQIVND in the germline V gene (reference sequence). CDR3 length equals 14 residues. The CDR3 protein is CASTKYAGDYGYTF. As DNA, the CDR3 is TGTGCCAGTACCAAGTACGCGGGGGACTATGGCTACACCTTC. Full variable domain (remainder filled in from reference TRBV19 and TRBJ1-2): DGGITQSPKYLFRKEGQNVTLSCEQNLNHDAMYWYRQDPGQGLRLIYYSQIVNDFQKGDIAEGYSVSREKKESFPLTVTSAQKNPTAFYLCASTKYAGDYGYTFGSGTRLTVV.

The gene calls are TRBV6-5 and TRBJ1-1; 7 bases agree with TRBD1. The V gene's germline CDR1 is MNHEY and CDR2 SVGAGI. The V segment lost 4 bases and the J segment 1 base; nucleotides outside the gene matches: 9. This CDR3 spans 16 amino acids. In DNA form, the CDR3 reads TGTGCCAGCAGTTCCGGGACAGTCGCGGAGAACACTGAAGCTTTCTTT. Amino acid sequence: CASSSGTVAENTEAFF.

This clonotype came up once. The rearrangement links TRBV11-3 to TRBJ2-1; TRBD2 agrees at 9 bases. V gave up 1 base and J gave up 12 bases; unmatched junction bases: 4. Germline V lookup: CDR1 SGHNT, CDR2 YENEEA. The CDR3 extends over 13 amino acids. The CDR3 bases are TGTGCCAGCAGCTTAGCGGCGGGAGGGGGGCAGTTCTTC. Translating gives CASSLAAGGGQFF.

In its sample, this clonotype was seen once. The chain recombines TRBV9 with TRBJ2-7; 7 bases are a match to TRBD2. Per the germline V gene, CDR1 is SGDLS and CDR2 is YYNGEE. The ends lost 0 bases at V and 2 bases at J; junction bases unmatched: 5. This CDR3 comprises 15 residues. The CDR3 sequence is CASSVGGDYPYEQYF. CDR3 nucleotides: TGTGCCAGCAGCGTAGGTGGGGACTACCCCTACGAGCAGTACTTC.

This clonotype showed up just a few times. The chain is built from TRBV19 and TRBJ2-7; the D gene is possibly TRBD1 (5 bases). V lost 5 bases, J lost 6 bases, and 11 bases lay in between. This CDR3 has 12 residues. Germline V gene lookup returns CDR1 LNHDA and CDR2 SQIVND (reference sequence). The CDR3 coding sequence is TGTGCCAGTAGTTATGGACACCGCGAGCAGTACTTC. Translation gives CASSYGHREQYF.

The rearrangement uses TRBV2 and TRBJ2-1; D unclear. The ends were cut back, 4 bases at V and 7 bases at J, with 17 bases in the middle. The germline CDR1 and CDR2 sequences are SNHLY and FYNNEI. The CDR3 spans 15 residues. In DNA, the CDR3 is TGTGCCAGCAGTGTCCCCCCGGTTGACGAGAATGAGCAGTTCTTC. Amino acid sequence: CASSVPPVDENEQFF.

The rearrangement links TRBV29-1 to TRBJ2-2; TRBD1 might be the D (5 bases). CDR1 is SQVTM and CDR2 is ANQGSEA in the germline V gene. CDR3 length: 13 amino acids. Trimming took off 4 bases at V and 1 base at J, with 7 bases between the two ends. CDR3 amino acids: CSVGQGNTGELFF. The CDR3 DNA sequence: TGCAGCGTTGGCCAGGGGAACACCGGGGAGCTGTTTTTT.

CDR3 residues: CASSQDYSGPEAFF. The CDR3 bases are TGCGCCAGCAGCCAAGATTATTCAGGGCCTGAAGCTTTCTTT. This rearrangement joins TRBV4-1 to TRBJ1-1, with a weak D call TRBD1 (5 bases). This CDR3 region has 14 residues. With 0 bases removed from V and 6 bases from J, the gap between germline ends came to 11 bases. Germline V CDR1 and CDR2: MGHRA, YSYEKL.

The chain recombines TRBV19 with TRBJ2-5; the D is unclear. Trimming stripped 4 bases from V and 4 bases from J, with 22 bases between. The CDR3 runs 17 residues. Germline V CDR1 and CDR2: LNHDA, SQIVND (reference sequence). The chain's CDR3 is CASSTLIDGKFSETQYF. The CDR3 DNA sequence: TGTGCCAGTAGTACGTTGATCGACGGAAAATTTTCAGAGACCCAGTACTTC.

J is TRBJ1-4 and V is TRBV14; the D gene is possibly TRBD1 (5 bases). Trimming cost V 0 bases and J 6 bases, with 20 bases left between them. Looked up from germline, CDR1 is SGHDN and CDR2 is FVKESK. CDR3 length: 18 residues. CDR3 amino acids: CASSQESIDWGRDEKLFF. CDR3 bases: TGTGCCAGCAGCCAAGAATCTATAGACTGGGGACGAGATGAAAAACTGTTTTTT. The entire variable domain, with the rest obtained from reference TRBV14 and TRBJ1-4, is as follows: EAGVTQFPSHSVIEKGQTVTLRCDPISGHDNLYWYRRVMGKEIKFLLHFVKESKQDESGMPNNRFLAERTGGTYSTLKVQPAELEDSGVYFCASSQESIDWGRDEKLFFGSGTQLSVL.

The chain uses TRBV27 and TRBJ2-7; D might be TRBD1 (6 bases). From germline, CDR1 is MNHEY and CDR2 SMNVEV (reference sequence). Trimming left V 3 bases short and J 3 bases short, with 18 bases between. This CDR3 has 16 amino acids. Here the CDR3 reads CASSLAFGRGGYEQYF. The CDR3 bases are TGTGCCAGCAGTTTGGCTTTCGGCAGGGGTGGCTACGAGCAGTACTTC.